This entry lists 21 T cell receptor beta chains sequenced from one sample in a study of Ad26.COV2.S vaccination and SARS-CoV-2 variants (dated by TCRdb to the early 2020s). Libraries were made using the immunoSEQ multiplex PCR assay. TCRdb obtained this table from immuneACCESS and retained in-frame rearrangements with V and J assigned. These tables miss some clones; where compared with another copy, unresolved V genes account for less than half of the shortfall, and the remainder is unexplained. For this sample there are about 680,000 clones; 80% to 90% appear just once. The leading ten clones occupy nearly 1.5% of the sample. This specimen's treatment or condition label, per the study, means: about 20 received Ad26.COV2.S at low or high dose, single or two shots; about 5 received placebo; per-sample allocation not given. For vaccine and placebo recipients, repertoires were sequenced using samples collected on day 63 after the first injection.

Sequenced here: peripheral blood, sampled in a trial of Ad26.COV2.S vaccine versus placebo. These receptor sequences come from a person aged 18-65 years who received the Ad26.COV2.S COVID-19 vaccine or a placebo.

The V call is TRBV10-3, the J call TRBJ2-1; TRBD1 is a possible D gene (5 bases). The germline V and J ends were trimmed by 2 bases and 8 bases, with 10 bases remaining between them. The CDR3 is 13 residues long. CDR1 and CDR2 from the germline V gene are ENHRY and SYGVKD. CDR3 protein: CAISERGFDEQFF. Here the CDR3 DNA reads TGTGCCATCAGTGAGAGGGGCTTCGATGAGCAGTTCTTC.

This clone was seen more than once but under ten times. One end of the junction is discordant with germline, which a read error may explain. The J gene is TRBJ1-3, the V gene TRBV7-9; 9 bases align to TRBD1. Germline CDR1 reads SEHNR; CDR2 reads FQNEAQ (reference sequence). CDR3 length equals 16 residues. The chain's CDR3 is CASRAGTGPSRNTIYF. The CDR3 nucleotides are TGTGCCAGCAGGGCCGGGACAGGGCCCTCTCGAAACACCATATATTTT.

This clone has a handful of counts. The chain carries TRBV18 and TRBJ1-2, with TRBD1 identical over 10 bases. The ends lost 2 bases at V and 4 bases at J; junction bases unmatched: 10. Germline loops: CDR1 KGHSH, CDR2 LQKENI. The CDR3 totals 17 residues. CDR3 DNA sequence: TGTGCCAGCTCACCAATGAGTTGGGGACAGGGGACCTATGGCTACACCTTC. The encoded protein is CASSPMSWGQGTYGYTF.

The V gene is TRBV7-9, the J gene TRBJ1-5; no clear D gene. There are 14 residues in the CDR3. Trimming cost V 3 bases and J 6 bases, with 12 bases left between them. CDR1 is SEHNR and CDR2 is FQNEAQ in the germline V gene (reference sequence). DNA of the CDR3: TGTGCCAGCAGCTTTGGTCATTCTCTTCAGCCCCAGCATTTT. Protein: CASSFGHSLQPQHF.

The chain combines TRBV5-1 with TRBJ2-1, with 11 bases lining up with TRBD2. V gave up 0 bases and J gave up 3 bases; unmatched junction bases: 5. The germline V gene has CDR1 SGHRS and CDR2 YFSETQ. The length of the CDR3 is 17 residues. The DNA of the CDR3 is TGCGCCAGCAGCTTGGTACTAGCGGGAGCCCTCTACAATGAGCAGTTCTTC. This translates into CASSLVLAGALYNEQFF.

This chain joins TRBV20-1 and TRBJ1-4, with D possibly being TRBD1 (6 bases). Germline loops: CDR1 DFQATT, CDR2 SNEGSKA (reference sequence). V dropped 6 bases and J dropped 12 bases, with 14 bases sitting between them. The CDR3 length is 11 residues. In DNA form, the CDR3 reads TGCAGTGCAGGACAGTCCATGGAACTGTTTTTT. Its protein is CSAGQSMELFF.

This sequence joins TRBV30 and TRBJ1-2, with 7 bases fitting TRBD1. The V gene end was trimmed by 7 bases and the J gene end by 5 bases; junction bases not matched to a gene: 16. CDR1 and CDR2 (germline): GTSNPN, SVGIG (reference sequence). CDR3 size: 15 residues. The CDR3 loop is CASPGGGGAGYGYTF. CDR3 nucleotide sequence: TGTGCCTCGCCCGGTGGAGGGGGCGCGGGATATGGCTACACCTTC.

As DNA, the CDR3 is TGTGCCAGCCTACAGAGTCGGAAAGGCTACACCTTC. Translated, it gives CASLQSRKGYTF. V usage is TRBV21-1 and J usage is TRBJ1-2; the D call in the table, TRBD1, was not verified against the DNA. TRBV21-1 constitutes a pseudogene. The length of the CDR3 is 12 residues.

V and J are TRBV9 and TRBJ1-1; D gene unclear. The V end was cut by 1 base, the J end by 0 bases, with 4 bases between. The length of the CDR3 is 13 residues. Germline V gene data show CDR1 as SGDLS and CDR2 as YYNGEE. The CDR3 DNA reads TGTGCCAGCAGCGTAAACGTGAACACTGAAGCTTTCTTT. This codes for CASSVNVNTEAFF.

This clone was observed once. The chain couples TRBV19 to TRBJ2-2, with 12 bases lining up with TRBD2. Germline trimming cut 4 bases from V and 6 bases from J; bases unmatched to any gene: 6. The CDR3 is 16 residues long. CDR1 and CDR2 from the germline V gene are LNHDA and SQIVND (reference sequence). The CDR3 is CASSTLAGGFAGELFF. The CDR3 bases are TGTGCCAGTAGTACCCTAGCGGGAGGGTTCGCCGGGGAGCTGTTTTTT.

The CDR3 DNA is TGCGCCAGCAGCCAAGTACTAGCGGGGGGAGGGGATACGCAGTATTTT. Protein sequence: CASSQVLAGGGDTQYF. The chain combines TRBV4-3 with TRBJ2-3; 12 nucleotides match TRBD2. The CDR3 runs to 16 residues. Germline V gene lookup returns CDR1 LGHNA and CDR2 YSLEER. V shed 1 base, J shed 6 bases, and the junction held 5 bases outside the gene matches.

The V call is TRBV7-6, the J call TRBJ2-6; D unresolved. V was cut by 5 bases and J by 2 bases, with 10 bases left in between. The length of the CDR3 is 15 residues. CDR1 is SGHVS, CDR2 FNYEAQ, per germline. CDR3 amino acids: CASSLRQAGANVLTF. In DNA form, the CDR3 reads TGTGCCAGCAGCCTCAGACAAGCTGGGGCCAACGTCCTGACTTTC. Full variable domain (rest looked up from reference TRBV7-6 and TRBJ2-6): GAGVSQSPRYKVTKRGQDVALRCDPISGHVSLYWYRQALGQGPEFLTYFNYEAQQDKSGLPNDRFSAERPEGSISTLTIQRTEQRDSAMYRCASSLRQAGANVLTFGAGSRLTVL.

This chain uses TRBV2 with TRBJ1-2, with TRBD1 matching 7 bases. J gave up 7 bases and V 4 bases, and 12 bases lay outside the gene matches. The CDR3 covers 15 residues. CDR1 is SNHLY, CDR2 FYNNEI, per germline. This chain's CDR3 is CASSAVSTGAVGYTF. CDR3 sequence (DNA): TGTGCCAGCAGTGCCGTGAGCACAGGGGCGGTTGGCTACACCTTC.

Comment on this clone: This sample includes further DNA sequences coding for the same CDR3. V gene TRBV6-5 combines with J gene TRBJ1-3; no clear D. This CDR3 has 14 amino acids. V was clipped by 2 bases and J by 0 bases, with 5 bases between them. Germline CDR1 MNHEY, CDR2 SVGAGI. CDR3: CASSYGDSGNTIYF. The CDR3 DNA sequence: TGTGCCAGCAGTTACGGAGACTCTGGAAACACCATATATTTT.

V usage is TRBV27 and J usage is TRBJ2-7; D may be TRBD2 (5 bases). The germline V and J ends were trimmed by 5 bases and 1 base, with 12 bases remaining between them. Germline V gives CDR1 MNHEY, CDR2 SMNVEV (reference sequence). The CDR3 totals 14 residues. The CDR3 loop reads CASSDYDKSYEQYF. The CDR3 DNA follows: TGTGCCAGCAGTGACTATGACAAGTCCTACGAGCAGTACTTC.

This clone was detected only once. J is TRBJ1-1 and V is TRBV5-1; D perhaps matches TRBD1 (5 bases). This CDR3 is built from 13 residues. Trimming took 0 bases from V and 3 from J, leaving 6 bases between them. Germline V CDR1 and CDR2: SGHRS, YFSETQ. This CDR3 reads CASSLGRDTEAFF. CDR3 bases: TGCGCCAGCAGCTTGGGCAGGGACACTGAAGCTTTCTTT.

The chain's CDR3 is CASSRSPGGGEQFF. The CDR3, as DNA: TGTGCCAGCAGTCGCAGTCCCGGGGGGGGCGAGCAGTTCTTC. The chain joins TRBV6-5 to TRBJ2-1; 8 bases agree with TRBD2. Germline CDR1 MNHEY, CDR2 SVGAGI. The CDR3 runs 14 residues. J lost 10 bases, V lost 5 bases, and 10 bases had no gene match.

This clone was observed a single time. J is TRBJ2-2 and V is TRBV7-6; 7 nucleotides match TRBD2. The ends lost 3 bases at V and 7 bases at J; junction bases unmatched: 5. Germline values: CDR1 SGHVS, CDR2 FNYEAQ. CDR3 length: 14 amino acids. The CDR3 protein is CASSLRENVGELFF. The DNA of the CDR3 is TGTGCCAGCAGCTTGCGGGAGAACGTCGGGGAGCTGTTTTTT.

This chain connects TRBV6-5 to TRBJ2-5; 7 bases fit TRBD1. V gave up 0 bases and J gave up 3 bases; unmatched junction bases: 7. The CDR3 has 16 amino acids. CDR1 and CDR2 (germline): MNHEY, SVGAGI. The CDR3 region has the DNA TGTGCCAGCAGTTACTCAGGGGGCGGTTTCGAAGAGACCCAGTACTTC. It yields the protein CASSYSGGGFEETQYF.

The rearrangement links TRBV5-1 to TRBJ2-7, with 12 bases aligning to TRBD2. In germline, CDR1 is SGHRS, CDR2 YFSETQ. The trim removed 2 bases at V and 4 bases at J, leaving 7 bases unmatched. The CDR3 has 16 amino acids. The CDR3 DNA reads as TGCGCCAGCAGCTTTCTAGCGGGAGGGCTCTTTTACGAGCAGTACTTC. Its protein is CASSFLAGGLFYEQYF.

V is TRBV7-9 and J is TRBJ1-2, with D unclear. V gave up 10 bases and J gave up 8 bases, with 17 bases separating them. The CDR3 totals 12 residues. Germline CDR1 reads SEHNR; CDR2 reads FQNEAQ (reference sequence). The CDR3 region is CAISEAAGGYTF. The DNA for the CDR3 is TGTGCCATCTCAGAGGCCGCCGGGGGCTACACCTTC. Filled out from reference TRBV7-9 and TRBJ1-2, the complete variable domain reads DTGVSQNPRHKITKRGQNVTFRCDPISEHNRLYWYRQTLGQGPEFLTYFQNEAQLEKSRLLSDRFSAERPKGSFSTLEIQRTEQGDSAMYLCAISEAAGGYTFGSGTRLTVV.